The 8 T cell receptor beta chains given below trace back to one sample, sequenced in a study of CD8 T cell repertoires and HIV-1 epitope variants. Here immunoSEQ multiplex PCR was the method, and the copy in TCRdb shows in-frame clones only, minus some. The data show around 4,500 clones, around 70% seen once. For these receptors, no antigen is known. The sequenced sample was cultured CD8+ T cells derived from PBMCs. These receptors came from a male donor with HIV.

This clone was picked up a small number of times. The chain employs TRBV5-1 and TRBJ2-7; D could derive from TRBD1 or TRBD2 (5 bases each). The CDR3 length is 12 residues. Germline CDR1 SGHRS, CDR2 YFSETQ. V lost 3 bases, J lost 1 base, and 5 bases lay in between. CDR3 nucleotide sequence: TGCGCCAGCAGCTGGGGGTCCTACGAGCAGTACTTC. As protein: CASSWGSYEQYF.

In its sample, this clone was seen once. CDR3 protein: CASETGGAGELFF. DNA for the CDR3: TGTGCCTCAGAGACAGGGGGGGCCGGGGAGCTGTTTTTT. V usage is TRBV30 and J usage is TRBJ2-2, with 9 bases matching TRBD1. In germline, CDR1 is GTSNPN, CDR2 SVGIG (reference sequence). The CDR3 is 13 residues long. With 7 bases clipped from V and 6 bases from J, the junction kept 6 bases outside the gene matches.

V gene TRBV13 combines with J gene TRBJ2-7; 9 nucleotides agree with TRBD1. The ends lost 5 bases at V and 3 bases at J; junction bases unmatched: 8. This CDR3 comprises 15 residues. The germline gives CDR1 PRHDT, CDR2 FYEKMQ (reference sequence). CDR3 bases: TGTGCCAGCAGCCCAATGGGACAGGGTGTCTACGAGCAGTACTTC. It specifies CASSPMGQGVYEQYF.

CDR3 coding DNA: TGTGCCAGCAGCGCGAATACCGGGACTAGCGCCTACTACGAGCAGTACTTC. It encodes CASSANTGTSAYYEQYF. V and J are TRBV5-4 and TRBJ2-7, with 10 bases lining up with TRBD2. Trimming cost V 4 bases and J 3 bases; bases outside gene matches: 13. This CDR3 contains 17 residues. CDR1 is SGHNT, CDR2 YYREEE, per germline (reference sequence).

Concerning this clone: A junction end diverges from the germline sequence, so it may reflect a read error. The chain has TRBV29-1 and TRBJ2-5; D is unclear. CDR3 length equals 11 residues. The germline V gene encodes CDR1 SQVTM and CDR2 ANQGSEA. The CDR3 nucleotides are TGCAGCGTCGAAGAGACAGAGACCCAGTACTTC. Translation: CSVEETETQYF.

The chain recombines TRBV18 with TRBJ2-5; D not certain. The V end lost 0 bases, the J end lost 0 bases, and 17 bases lay between the germline ends. The CDR3 contains 18 residues. Germline-derived CDR1 and CDR2 are KGHSH and LQKENI. The CDR3 protein is CASSPPQAGPLYQETQYF. CDR3 in DNA: TGTGCCAGCTCACCACCGCAGGCAGGACCGCTTTACCAAGAGACCCAGTACTTC.

This clone showed up just once. This chain joins TRBV6-5 and TRBJ2-2; D unresolved. Germline loops: CDR1 MNHEY, CDR2 SVGAGI. The CDR3 has 13 residues. The V end lost 3 bases, the J end lost 6 bases, and 8 bases lay between the germline ends. The CDR3 bases are TGTGCCAGCAGTTATAGGGAATCCGGGGAGCTGTTTTTT. Encoded protein: CASSYRESGELFF.

As to this clone: At one end the junction does not follow the germline gene, possibly because of a read error. The chain is built from TRBV2 and TRBJ2-3; no firm D call. The CDR3 consists of 16 residues. CDR1 is SNHLY and CDR2 is FYNNEI in the germline V gene. For the CDR3, the DNA is TGTGTCAGCACTCGAGGTTATAGCTTCTTCACAGATACGCAGTATTTT. It yields the protein CVSTRGYSFFTDTQYF.